Listed below are T cell receptor beta chains from one sample, sequenced in a study of blood T cells in healthy people across ages. TCRdb redid the calling of the 5' RACE reads with MiXCR, one entry per CDR3 protein. The sample includes about 730,000 distinct CDR3 sequences, roughly 41% of them seen just once. The sample consisted of blood. The receptor source for this set is a woman aged 55-69 years in good health. The CDR3 runs from the conserved cysteine through the conserved F or W. A D gene is named only where the DNA matches it firmly.

v_call d_call cdr3_length cdr3_aa
TRBV7-3 TRBD2 16 CASSIIAGGPLDTQYF
TRBV27 . 13 CASSLSPVAGWYF
TRBV7-3 . 14 CASSLNFSNQPQHF
TRBV5-6 TRBD1 14 CASSLGQGRTETFF
TRBV12-3/TRBV12-4 TRBD2 17 CASSFSLLAGGTDTQYF
TRBV20-1 TRBD2 16 CSARDQVKRGSYEQYF
TRBV20-1 TRBD1 15 CSARVRDRYPDTQYF
TRBV9 . 15 CASPRGGRNPYEQYF
TRBV4-1 . 16 CASSQGADPALETQYF
TRBV27 . 11 CASSSGVAQYF
TRBV7-3 TRBD1 15 CASSLDREYITEAFF
TRBV7-9 TRBD1 16 CASSLDTGVLANEQFF
TRBV5-4 . 15 CASSLEGVARETQYF
TRBV27 TRBD2 20 CASSLGPGLAGGAGYNEQFF
TRBV9 TRBD2 13 CASGGRASDTQYF
TRBV6-2/TRBV6-3 TRBD1 19 CASSYPGTDFMYSNQPQHF
TRBV20-1 TRBD2 14 CTHQASGRLDEQFF
TRBV4-3 TRBD2 16 CASSQVAGGNANEQFF
TRBV20-1 . 13 CSAVTGSNSPLHF
TRBV12-3/TRBV12-4 TRBD1 16 CASSSSGTGDANEQFF
TRBV9 . 15 CASSVARNPTDTQYF
TRBV9 TRBD1 15 CASSVGRQGEETQYF
TRBV7-3 . 14 CASSPPTRPGELFF
TRBV4-1 . 13 CASSMTDTGELFF
TRBV7-9 . 16 CASSFRTTPGHNEQFF
TRBV20-1 TRBD2 16 CSAPSFATSGYNEQFF
TRBV11-2 TRBD2 15 CASSLASSGENEQFF
TRBV29-1 . 13 CSVDGGGNTEAFF
TRBV20-1 . 11 CSLSGTETQYF
TRBV29-1 . 12 CSVDLWHNEQYF
TRBV29-1 . 11 CSAGNWGEQFF
TRBV12-3/TRBV12-4 TRBD2 15 CASILGGGATDTQYF
TRBV10-3 . 13 CAISDGTTYEQYF
TRBV24-1 TRBD2 14 CATHPGLAGAGQFF
TRBV15 TRBD1 16 CATSRWTGAGANVLTF
TRBV4-2 TRBD2 17 CASSQEPLAGGLYEQYF
TRBV18 . 14 CASSPRDKQNIQYF
TRBV12-3/TRBV12-4 . 14 CASSRPGKPYGYTF
TRBV11-2 . 12 CASSHSADTQYF
TRBV29-1 . 14 CSVGDRNANYGYTF
TRBV29-1 . 8 CSVEDWYF
TRBV20-1 TRBD1 14 CSARGQDSYNEQFF
TRBV20-1 TRBD2 15 CSANSMTSSYNEQYF